The 2 T cell receptor beta chains in this list originate from one sample, sequenced in a study of blood T cells in healthy people across ages. Primed by a sample-barcoded 5' primer and a J-beta primer mix, a second PCR proceeded for 7 to 11 cycles. In TCRdb, the 5' RACE reads were re-called with MiXCR into one record per CDR3 protein. Altogether around 990,000 distinct CDR3 sequences are present, around two fifths being singletons, with the ten largest covering roughly 13%. Specimen: blood. The receptors shown here come from a man aged 18 to 30 in good health.

Only a few counts were recorded for this clonotype. The rearrangement joins TRBV28 to TRBJ1-2; no clear D gene. This CDR3 is built from 15 residues. Germline CDR1 MDHEN, CDR2 SYDVKM. Trimming stripped 3 bases from V and 1 base from J, with 12 bases between. The CDR3 spells CASSLGQNLNYGYTF. CDR3 sequence (DNA): TGTGCCAGCAGTTTGGGCCAGAACCTTAACTATGGCTACACCTTC.

The table lists this clonotype with a few counts. V usage is TRBV7-2 and J usage is TRBJ1-1, with TRBD1 as a possible D gene (5 bases). The CDR3 consists of 13 residues. CDR1 and CDR2 (germline): SGHTA, FQGNSA. Between the trimmed V and J ends, which lost 4 bases and 10 bases, there was a span of 16 bases. As DNA, the CDR3 is TGTGCCAGCAGCTCCGGGACCCCCGGCCGAGCTTTCTTT. Protein sequence: CASSSGTPGRAFF.